The clone carrying this T cell receptor beta chain was detected a few times. Its antigen remains unidentified. This record comes from a study of blood T cells in healthy people across ages. Study-wide findings and caveats: Roughly linear age-related decline in beta diversity appeared, significant by age 40.

PCR was performed a second time for about 7 to 12 cycles using a sample-barcoded 5' primer and a J-beta primer mix. From the 5' RACE reads, TCRdb called clonotypes with MiXCR, one entry per CDR3 protein. The table has 700,000 or so distinct CDR3 sequences, about a fifth seen once. Germline CDR1 and CDR2: SGHRS and YFSETQ. Deletions cut 1 base from V and 5 bases from J, with 9 bases between. There are 13 residues in the CDR3. At least 5.5 micrograms of total RNA were extracted per sample. The chain is built from TRBV5-1 and TRBJ2-5; D perhaps matches TRBD2 (5 bases). The TCR sequence derives from a man aged 70 or older in good health. What was sequenced was blood. CDR3: CASSLQLVETQYF. The CDR3 bases are TGCGCCAGCAGCTTGCAACTAGTGGAGACCCAGTACTTC.